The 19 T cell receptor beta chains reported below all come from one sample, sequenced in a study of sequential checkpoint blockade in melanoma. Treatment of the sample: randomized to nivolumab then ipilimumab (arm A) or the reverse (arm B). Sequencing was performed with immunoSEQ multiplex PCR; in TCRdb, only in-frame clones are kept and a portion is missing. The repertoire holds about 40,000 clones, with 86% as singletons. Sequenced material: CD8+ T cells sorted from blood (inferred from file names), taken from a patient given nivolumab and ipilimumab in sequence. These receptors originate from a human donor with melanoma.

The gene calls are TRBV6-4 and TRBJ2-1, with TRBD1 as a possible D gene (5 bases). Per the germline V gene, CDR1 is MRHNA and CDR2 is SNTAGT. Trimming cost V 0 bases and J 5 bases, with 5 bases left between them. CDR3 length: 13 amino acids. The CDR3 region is CASSDSDNNEQFF. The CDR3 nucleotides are TGTGCCAGCAGTGACTCGGACAACAATGAGCAGTTCTTC.

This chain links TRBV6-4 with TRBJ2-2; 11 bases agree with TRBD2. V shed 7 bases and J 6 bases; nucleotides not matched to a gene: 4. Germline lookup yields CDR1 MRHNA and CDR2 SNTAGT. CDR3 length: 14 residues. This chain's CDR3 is CASKLAGESGELFF. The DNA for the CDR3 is TGTGCCAGCAAACTAGCGGGAGAGTCCGGGGAGCTGTTTTTT.

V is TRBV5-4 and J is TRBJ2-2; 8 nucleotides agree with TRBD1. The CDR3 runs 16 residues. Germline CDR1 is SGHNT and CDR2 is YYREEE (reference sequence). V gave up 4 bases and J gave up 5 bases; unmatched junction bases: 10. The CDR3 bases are TGTGCCAGCAGCATGCCCGGACAGGGTAGGACCGGGGAGCTGTTTTTT. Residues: CASSMPGQGRTGELFF.

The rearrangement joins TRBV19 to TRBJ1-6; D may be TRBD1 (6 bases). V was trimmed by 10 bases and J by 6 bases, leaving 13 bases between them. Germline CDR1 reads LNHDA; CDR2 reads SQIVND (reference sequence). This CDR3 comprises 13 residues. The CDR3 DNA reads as TGTGCCACCAATCCACAGGGTAATTCACCCCTCCACTTT. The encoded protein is CATNPQGNSPLHF. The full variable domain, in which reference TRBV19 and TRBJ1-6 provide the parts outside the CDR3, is DGGITQSPKYLFRKEGQNVTLSCEQNLNHDAMYWYRQDPGQGLRLIYYSQIVNDFQKGDIAEGYSVSREKKESFPLTVTSAQKNPTAFYLCATNPQGNSPLHFGNGTRLTVT.

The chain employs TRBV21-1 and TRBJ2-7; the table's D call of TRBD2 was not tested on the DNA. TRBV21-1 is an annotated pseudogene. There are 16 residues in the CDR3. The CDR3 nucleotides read TGTGCCAGCAGCGGATGCGGACTAGACAAGGGGGGCGAGCAGTACGTC. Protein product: CASSGCGLDKGGEQYV.

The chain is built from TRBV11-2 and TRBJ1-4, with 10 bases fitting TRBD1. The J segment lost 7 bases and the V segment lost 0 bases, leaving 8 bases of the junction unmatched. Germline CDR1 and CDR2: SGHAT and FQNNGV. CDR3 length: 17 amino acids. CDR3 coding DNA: TGTGCCAGCAGCTTAGAGGGGTCGTGGGACAGGGGTGAAAAACTGTTTTTT. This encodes CASSLEGSWDRGEKLFF.

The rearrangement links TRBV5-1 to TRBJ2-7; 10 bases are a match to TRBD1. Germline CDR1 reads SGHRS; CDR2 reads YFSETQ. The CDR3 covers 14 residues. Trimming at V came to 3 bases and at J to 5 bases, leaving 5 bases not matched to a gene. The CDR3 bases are TGCGCCAGCAGCTGGACAGGGGGTGTCAACGAGCAGTACTTC. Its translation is CASSWTGGVNEQYF.

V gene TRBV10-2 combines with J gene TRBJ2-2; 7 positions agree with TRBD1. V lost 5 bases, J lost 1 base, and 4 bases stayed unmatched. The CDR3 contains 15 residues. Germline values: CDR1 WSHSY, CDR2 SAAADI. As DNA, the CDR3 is TGCGCCAGCAGTCGAGGGGGCGGGAACACCGGGGAGCTGTTTTTT. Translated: CASSRGGGNTGELFF.

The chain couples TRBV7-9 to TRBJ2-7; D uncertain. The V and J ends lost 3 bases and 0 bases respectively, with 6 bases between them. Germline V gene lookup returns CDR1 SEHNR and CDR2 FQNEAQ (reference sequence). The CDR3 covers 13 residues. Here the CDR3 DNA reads TGTGCCAGCAGCTTCCAGGTCTCCTACGAGCAGTACTTC. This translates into CASSFQVSYEQYF.

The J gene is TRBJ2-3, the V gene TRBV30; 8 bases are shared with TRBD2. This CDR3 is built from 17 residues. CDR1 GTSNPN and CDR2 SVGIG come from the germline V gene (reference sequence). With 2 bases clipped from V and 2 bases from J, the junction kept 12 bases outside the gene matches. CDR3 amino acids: CAWSNNIAGTLTDTQYF. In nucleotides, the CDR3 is TGTGCCTGGAGTAACAATATAGCGGGAACGCTCACAGATACGCAGTATTTT.

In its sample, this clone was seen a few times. This CDR3 is CASMGGADRGTGELFF. As DNA, the CDR3 is TGTGCCAGTATGGGGGGGGCCGACCGGGGAACCGGGGAGCTGTTTTTT. The chain links TRBV19 to TRBJ2-2; TRBD2 might be the D (7 bases). Trimming took off 7 bases at V and 5 bases at J, with 20 bases between the two ends. Germline V gene sequence: CDR1 LNHDA, CDR2 SQIVND (reference sequence). The CDR3 runs to 16 residues.

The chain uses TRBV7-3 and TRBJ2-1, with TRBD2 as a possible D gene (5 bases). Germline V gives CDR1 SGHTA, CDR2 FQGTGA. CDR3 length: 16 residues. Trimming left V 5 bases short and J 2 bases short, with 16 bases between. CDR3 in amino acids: CASSENFGRAYNEQFF. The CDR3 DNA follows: TGTGCCAGCAGCGAAAATTTTGGGCGGGCCTACAATGAGCAGTTCTTC. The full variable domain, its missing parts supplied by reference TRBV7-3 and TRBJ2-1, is GAGVSQTPSNKVTEKGKYVELRCDPISGHTALYWYRQSLGQGPEFLIYFQGTGAADDSGLPNDRFFAVRPEGSVSTLKIQRTERGDSAVYLCASSENFGRAYNEQFFGPGTRLTVL.

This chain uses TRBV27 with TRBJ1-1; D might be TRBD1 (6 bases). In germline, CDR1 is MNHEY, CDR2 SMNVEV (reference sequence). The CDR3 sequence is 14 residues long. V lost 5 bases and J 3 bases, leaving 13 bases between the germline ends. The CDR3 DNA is TGTGCCAGCAGTCCGAAGGGGGGGTACACTGAAGCTTTCTTT. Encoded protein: CASSPKGGYTEAFF.

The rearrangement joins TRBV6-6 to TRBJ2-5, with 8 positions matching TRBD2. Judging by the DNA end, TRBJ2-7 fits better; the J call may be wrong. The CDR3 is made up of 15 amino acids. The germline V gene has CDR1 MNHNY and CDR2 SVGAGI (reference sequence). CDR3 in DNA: TGTGCCAGCAGATCCCCTAGCGGGCACCCCTACGAGCAGTACTTC. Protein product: CASRSPSGHPYEQYF.

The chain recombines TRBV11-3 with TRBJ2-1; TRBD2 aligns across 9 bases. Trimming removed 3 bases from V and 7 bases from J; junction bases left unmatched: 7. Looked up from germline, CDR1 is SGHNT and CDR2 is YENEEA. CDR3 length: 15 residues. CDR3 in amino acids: CASSFFAGGANEQFF. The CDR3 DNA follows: TGTGCCAGCAGCTTTTTTGCGGGAGGGGCGAATGAGCAGTTCTTC.

The DNA for the CDR3 is TGTGCCAGCAGCTTAGATAGGGGGGGCGAGCAGTACGTC. As protein: CASSLDRGGEQYV. The rearrangement uses TRBV13 and TRBJ2-7; tentatively, D is TRBD2 (7 bases). CDR1 is PRHDT, CDR2 FYEKMQ, per germline (reference sequence). V gave up 1 base and J gave up 6 bases, with 10 bases separating them. The CDR3 has 13 residues.

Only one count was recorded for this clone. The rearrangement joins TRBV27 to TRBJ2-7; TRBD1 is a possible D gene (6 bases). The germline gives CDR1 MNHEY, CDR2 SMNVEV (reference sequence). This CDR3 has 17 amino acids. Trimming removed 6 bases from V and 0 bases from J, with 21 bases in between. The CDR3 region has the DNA TGTGCCAGCAGCCAAAGGCCCTGGACAGAGCCCTCCTACGAGCAGTACTTC. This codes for CASSQRPWTEPSYEQYF.

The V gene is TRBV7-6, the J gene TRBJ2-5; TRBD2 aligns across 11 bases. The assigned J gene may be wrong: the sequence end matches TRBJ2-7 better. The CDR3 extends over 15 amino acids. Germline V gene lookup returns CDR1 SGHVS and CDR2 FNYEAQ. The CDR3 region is CASRFDTSGSYEQYF. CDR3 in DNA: TGTGCCAGCAGGTTTGACACTAGCGGGAGTTACGAGCAGTACTTC.

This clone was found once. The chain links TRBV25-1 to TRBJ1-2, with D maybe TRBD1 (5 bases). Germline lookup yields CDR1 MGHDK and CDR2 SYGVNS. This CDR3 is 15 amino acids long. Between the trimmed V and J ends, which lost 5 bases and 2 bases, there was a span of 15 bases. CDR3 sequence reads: CASSLGRGYNYGYTF. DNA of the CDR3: TGTGCCAGCAGTCTGGGGAGGGGATACAACTATGGCTACACCTTC.